A selection of T cell receptor beta chains follows, all from one sample in a study of blood T cell repertoires in COVID-19. Sequenced by immunoSEQ multiplex PCR; TCRdb stores in-frame clones only, minus some. The sample shows about 270,000 clones, about 89% of them seen only once. Sequencing was carried out using peripheral blood. The source of these receptors is a man aged 40-49 years who had recovered from COVID-19. CDR3s include the opening cysteine and the closing phenylalanine or tryptophan. Each record gives: CDR3 length, D gene, clone size, V gene, J gene, CDR3 protein, CDR3 DNA. D genes are given only for firm matches. Size tells how often a clone was seen (once, few, many) or the class of an expanded clone, and some rows leave it out.

17,.,.,TRBV7-2,TRBJ2-2,CASSPRPGLTNTGELFF,TGTGCCAGCAGCCCCAGGCCCGGACTAACGAACACCGGGGAGCTGTTTTTT
18,.,once,TRBV21-1,TRBJ2-3,CASSRRGNCVSSTDTQYF,TGTGCCAGCAGCAGGAGGGGCAACTGCGTTTCTAGCACAGATACGCAGTATTTT
22,TRBD2,.,TRBV2,TRBJ2-7,CASSEAGAGTSGSVFITYEQYF,TGTGCCAGCAGTGAAGCGGGGGCAGGTACTAGCGGGAGCGTGTTCATCACCTACGAGCAGTACTTC
16,TRBD2,.,TRBV4-1,TRBJ2-1,CASSQAPGLAGYEQFF,TGCGCCAGCAGCCAAGCTCCGGGACTAGCGGGATATGAGCAGTTCTTC
15,TRBD2,.,TRBV15,TRBJ2-1,CATVPGTSGSGEQFF,TGTGCCACAGTCCCGGGGACTAGCGGGAGTGGTGAGCAGTTCTTC
15,.,.,TRBV6-5,TRBJ2-7,CASSYSSWSSYEQYF,TGTGCCAGCAGTTACTCAAGTTGGTCGAGCTACGAGCAGTACTTC
13,TRBD1,.,TRBV20-1,TRBJ2-7,CSASPGQFYEQYF,TGCAGTGCTAGTCCGGGACAGTTCTACGAGCAGTACTTC
15,.,.,TRBV7-2,TRBJ2-7,CASSPRTNTIRGQYF,TGTGCCAGCAGCCCCCGGACTAATACAATACGAGGGCAGTACTTC
14,.,few,TRBV21-1,TRBJ2-7,CASSKDRVSYEQYF,TGTGCCAGCAGCAAAGACAGGGTCTCCTACGAGCAGTACTTC
13,TRBD2,.,TRBV27,TRBJ2-7,CASATSGPREQYF,TGTGCCAGCGCGACTAGCGGACCTCGAGAGCAGTACTTC
15,TRBD2,once,TRBV19,TRBJ2-5,CASRISGSTGETQYF,TGTGCCAGTAGGATTAGCGGGAGTACGGGGGAGACCCAGTACTTC
15,.,.,TRBV6-4,TRBJ1-2,CASSSLQGMVGGYTF,TGTGCCAGCAGTTCTTTACAGGGAATGGTAGGAGGCTACACCTTC
14,TRBD1,.,TRBV9,TRBJ1-2,CASSILSGGGGYTF,TGTGCCAGCAGCATCTTATCAGGGGGCGGAGGCTACACCTTC
13,.,.,TRBV6-6,TRBJ1-1,CASRPQANTEAFF,TGTGCCAGCAGGCCACAGGCCAACACTGAAGCTTTCTTT
14,.,.,TRBV7-9,TRBJ1-5,CASSPTGSNQPQHF,TGTGCCAGCAGCCCGACAGGTAGCAATCAGCCCCAGCATTTT
13,.,.,TRBV10-2,TRBJ1-5,CASRYDRSQPQHF,TGCGCCAGCAGATACGACAGGTCCCAGCCCCAGCATTTT
14,.,.,TRBV3-1/TRBV3-2,TRBJ2-5,CASSQAGQLETQYF,TGTGCCAGCAGCCAGGCTGGACAGCTGGAGACCCAGTACTTC
13,TRBD1,.,TRBV27,TRBJ2-7,CASTPTGGGEQYF,TGTGCCAGCACCCCCACAGGGGGCGGCGAGCAGTACTTC
14,.,.,TRBV5-6,TRBJ2-3,CASSFGVGADTQYF,TGTGCCAGCAGCTTTGGGGTCGGGGCAGATACGCAGTATTTT
13,.,.,TRBV18,TRBJ1-1,CASSPLRDTEAFF,TGTGCCAGCTCACCACTCAGGGACACTGAAGCTTTCTTT
16,.,.,TRBV25-1,TRBJ2-1,CASSEGKRAAYNEQFF,TGTGCCAGCAGTGAAGGGAAGCGGGCGGCCTACAATGAGCAGTTCTTC
17,TRBD2,.,TRBV3-1/TRBV3-2,TRBJ2-3,CASSPSGLAGNSDTQYF,TGTGCCAGCAGCCCCTCAGGACTAGCGGGAAATTCAGATACGCAGTATTTT
14,.,.,TRBV19,TRBJ1-5,CASNTGYSNQPQHF,TGTGCCAGCAATACAGGGTACAGCAATCAGCCCCAGCATTTT
15,.,.,TRBV6-2/TRBV6-3,TRBJ1-1,CASSYGVQRRTEAFF,TGTGCCAGCAGTTATGGGGTCCAGCGGAGGACTGAAGCTTTCTTT
16,.,.,TRBV18,TRBJ1-4,CASSPPFGGGNEKLFF,TGTGCCAGCTCACCACCCTTCGGGGGTGGTAATGAAAAACTGTTTTTT
15,.,.,TRBV3-1/TRBV3-2,TRBJ2-7,CASSRGSGGSYEQYF,TGTGCCAGCAGCCGGGGGTCCGGGGGCTCCTACGAGCAGTACTTC
15,TRBD1,.,TRBV12-5,TRBJ1-4,CASGFRGPPNEKLFF,TGTGCTAGTGGTTTCAGGGGGCCACCTAATGAAAAACTGTTTTTT
19,TRBD2,.,TRBV4-2,TRBJ2-3,CASSQEWRSSGSKGNTQYF,TGTGCCAGCAGCCAAGAATGGCGGTCTAGCGGGAGCAAGGGGAATACGCAGTATTTT
14,TRBD1,.,TRBV6-5,TRBJ1-5,CASSRTGGDQPQHF,TGTGCCAGCAGTAGGACAGGGGGCGATCAGCCCCAGCATTTT
16,.,.,TRBV7-9,TRBJ2-1,CASSSRAPSSYNEQFF,TGTGCCAGCAGCTCCAGGGCCCCTAGCTCCTACAATGAGCAGTTCTTC
15,TRBD2,once,TRBV7-9,TRBJ2-7,CASSPPGGEGYEQYF,TGTGCCAGCAGCCCTCCTGGGGGGGAAGGTTACGAGCAGTACTTC
16,.,.,TRBV25-1,TRBJ1-3,CASSQKGGSSGNTIYF,TGTGCCAGCAGCCAAAAAGGAGGCAGCTCTGGAAACACCATATATTTT
16,TRBD1,.,TRBV6-2/TRBV6-3,TRBJ2-3,CASSLLQGAYTDTQYF,TGTGCCAGCAGTCTACTACAGGGGGCTTACACAGATACGCAGTATTTT
14,.,.,TRBV15,TRBJ1-4,CATSRGAGGEKLFF,TGTGCCACCAGCAGAGGGGCCGGGGGTGAAAAACTGTTTTTT
16,TRBD1,.,TRBV6-5,TRBJ2-2,CASSYLDRVNTGELFF,TGTGCCAGCAGTTACCTCGACAGGGTGAACACCGGGGAGCTGTTTTTT
13,TRBD1,.,TRBV10-3,TRBJ1-4,CAIRGQINEKLFF,TGTGCCATCAGGGGACAGATTAATGAAAAACTGTTTTTT
13,.,.,TRBV11-2,TRBJ1-2,CASSRQGGYGYTF,TGTGCCAGCAGCAGGCAGGGAGGCTATGGCTACACCTTC
15,TRBD1,.,TRBV2,TRBJ1-5,CASRVTGNSNQPQHF,TGTGCCAGCAGGGTGACAGGGAATAGCAATCAGCCCCAGCATTTT
15,TRBD2,.,TRBV6-5,TRBJ2-3,CASSHLAGGTDTQYF,TGTGCCAGCAGTCACCTAGCGGGAGGCACAGATACGCAGTATTTT
14,TRBD1,.,TRBV6-5,TRBJ1-6,CASWDRTERAPLHF,TGTGCCAGCTGGGACAGGACCGAAAGGGCCCCCCTCCACTTT
15,TRBD1,.,TRBV15,TRBJ2-2,CAASLDRDSHGELFF,TGTGCCGCGAGCTTGGACAGGGATTCTCACGGGGAGCTGTTTTTT